Shown below are 18 T cell receptor beta chains from a single sample sequenced in a study of identifying expanded T cells in peripheral blood. Only in-frame clones appear in the TCRdb table, and some are missing; sequencing was by immunoSEQ multiplex PCR. The repertoire consists of 90,000 to 120,000 clones, with around 89% occurring once and the leading ten covering roughly 15%. The sequencing input was blood. Source of these receptors: a person between 18 and 69 years old in good health.

V is TRBV19 and J is TRBJ2-5, with TRBD1 matching 9 bases. This CDR3 is 17 amino acids long. V lost 4 bases, J lost 4 bases, and 13 bases stayed unmatched. Germline V gives CDR1 LNHDA, CDR2 SQIVND (reference sequence). The CDR3 nucleotides read TGTGCCAGTAGTAGGTCCGTAGGGACAGGGTATGTAGAGACCCAGTACTTC. This gives the protein CASSRSVGTGYVETQYF.

V gene TRBV6-6 combines with J gene TRBJ1-1, with 7 bases that match TRBD1. Trimming took 2 bases from V and 6 from J; bases not matched to a gene: 6. The germline V gene has CDR1 MNHNY and CDR2 SVGAGI (reference sequence). The CDR3 length is 14 residues. In DNA form, the CDR3 reads TGTGCCAGCAGTTACCCTAGAGGGACAGCTGAAGCTTTCTTT. Encoded protein: CASSYPRGTAEAFF.

This chain uses TRBV27 with TRBJ2-5; D is unclear. This CDR3 is built from 14 residues. Per the germline V gene, CDR1 is MNHEY and CDR2 is SMNVEV (reference sequence). V lost 0 bases to trimming and J lost 2 bases, with 7 bases between them. The CDR3 loop is CASSLSVRQETQYF. CDR3 in DNA: TGTGCCAGCAGTTTATCCGTTCGACAAGAGACCCAGTACTTC.

The rearrangement links TRBV19 to TRBJ2-3; perhaps TRBD1 as D (6 bases). There are 15 residues in the CDR3. From germline, CDR1 is LNHDA and CDR2 SQIVND (reference sequence). V lost 6 bases and J lost 2, with 15 bases in between. CDR3 coding DNA: TGTGCCAGTAGACCCTGGGGGCAACCCACAGATACGCAGTATTTT. Its protein is CASRPWGQPTDTQYF.

Only one count was recorded for this clone. The V call is TRBV6-1, the J call TRBJ2-5; D is ambiguous. Germline V gene data show CDR1 as MNHNS and CDR2 as SASEGT. The V end was cut by 8 bases, the J end by 7 bases, with 17 bases between. The CDR3 runs 13 residues. CDR3 DNA sequence: TGTGCCAGCTTTTCAGACATACTTCGGACCCAGTACTTC. Translation: CASFSDILRTQYF.

This clone has just a few counts. V gene TRBV2 combines with J gene TRBJ1-5, with D uncertain. This CDR3 is built from 13 residues. CDR1 SNHLY and CDR2 FYNNEI come from the germline V gene. The V and J ends lost 6 bases and 4 bases respectively, with 10 bases between them. The CDR3 coding sequence is TGTGCCAGCAGGGACCTCGAGAATCAGCCCCAGCATTTT. Translation gives CASRDLENQPQHF.

The gene calls are TRBV5-1 and TRBJ1-1; 10 bases are shared with TRBD1. V lost 5 bases to trimming and J lost 5 bases; unmatched junction nucleotides: 9. The CDR3 has 15 amino acids. CDR1 SGHRS and CDR2 YFSETQ come from the germline V gene. The CDR3 loop is CASRDPGQGRTEAFF. The CDR3 nucleotides are TGCGCCAGCAGAGACCCGGGACAGGGGAGGACTGAAGCTTTCTTT. Based on the CDR3 plus reference TRBV5-1 and TRBJ1-1, the full variable domain is KAGVTQTPRYLIKTRGQQVTLSCSPISGHRSVSWYQQTPGQGLQFLFEYFSETQRNKGNFPGRFSGRQFSNSRSEMNVSTLELGDSALYLCASRDPGQGRTEAFFGQGTRLTVV.

This clone was seen only a few times. The chain uses TRBV5-4 and TRBJ1-6; TRBD1 matches at 7 bases. This CDR3 is 15 amino acids long. CDR1 and CDR2 from the germline V gene are SGHNT and YYREEE (reference sequence). J gave up 8 bases and V 1 base, and 6 bases lay outside the gene matches. The CDR3 DNA sequence: TGTGCCAGCAGCTTGCATCGGCAGGGGGATTCACCCCTCCACTTT. It yields the protein CASSLHRQGDSPLHF.

This rearrangement joins TRBV11-2 to TRBJ1-6; D not certain. Germline values: CDR1 SGHAT, CDR2 FQNNGV. The CDR3 runs to 13 residues. With 5 bases removed from V and 11 bases from J, the gap between germline ends came to 13 bases. CDR3 coding DNA: TGTGCCAGCAGCCCACCCGACTACGCACCCCTCCACTTT. Its protein product is CASSPPDYAPLHF.

The chain employs TRBV7-9 and TRBJ1-4; 9 positions match TRBD1. Germline values: CDR1 SEHNR, CDR2 FQNEAQ (reference sequence). The CDR3 totals 15 residues. V shed 4 bases, J shed 8 bases, and the junction held 8 bases outside the gene matches. The DNA for the CDR3 is TGTGCCAGCAGCTCAACAGGGGGCGCGGAGGAAAAACTGTTTTTT. It specifies CASSSTGGAEEKLFF.

This clone came up once. This chain connects TRBV7-2 to TRBJ2-1; possible D gene TRBD2, 6 bases. In germline, CDR1 is SGHTA, CDR2 FQGNSA. This CDR3 has 19 amino acids. With 1 base removed from V and 4 bases from J, the gap between germline ends came to 23 bases. As DNA, the CDR3 is TGTGCCAGCAGCTTAGGTTTTGGGAGGACGATGAGACGTTACAATGAGCAGTTCTTC. This codes for CASSLGFGRTMRRYNEQFF. The variable domain in full, with the rest retrieved from reference TRBV7-2 and TRBJ2-1, is GAGVSQSPSNKVTEKGKDVELRCDPISGHTALYWYRQSLGQGLEFLIYFQGNSAPDKSGLPSDRFSAERTGGSVSTLTIQRTQQEDSAVYLCASSLGFGRTMRRYNEQFFGPGTRLTVL.

In its sample, this clone was seen once. The chain joins TRBV6-6 to TRBJ1-6; unclear D gene. Looked up from germline, CDR1 is MNHNY and CDR2 is SVGAGI (reference sequence). The CDR3 extends over 13 amino acids. V was shortened by 2 bases and J by 5 bases, with 4 bases between the two germline ends. CDR3 DNA: TGTGCCAGCAGTTACGCAGATAATTCACCCCTCCACTTT. Encoded protein: CASSYADNSPLHF.

The table lists this clone with a count of one. The chain joins TRBV15 to TRBJ2-5, with no clear D. V lost 5 bases and J 5 bases, leaving 18 bases between the germline ends. Germline loops: CDR1 LNHNV, CDR2 YYDKDF (reference sequence). The CDR3 covers 15 residues. CDR3 protein: CATSPRGTVGETQYF. Here the CDR3 DNA reads TGTGCCACCAGCCCCCGAGGAACAGTTGGTGAGACCCAGTACTTC.

V gene TRBV7-2 combines with J gene TRBJ2-3; 12 bases align to TRBD2. The CDR3 is 18 amino acids. Trimming took 0 bases from V and 5 from J; bases not matched to a gene: 9. Germline V gives CDR1 SGHTA, CDR2 FQGNSA. The CDR3 region is CASSLARSSGGARDTQYF. CDR3 DNA sequence: TGTGCCAGCAGCTTAGCGCGCTCTAGCGGGGGGGCCAGAGATACGCAGTATTTT.

This rearrangement joins TRBV5-1 to TRBJ2-7; 7 positions agree with TRBD1. Looked up from germline, CDR1 is SGHRS and CDR2 is YFSETQ. The V gene end was trimmed by 4 bases and the J gene end by 6 bases; junction bases not matched to a gene: 10. CDR3 length: 14 amino acids. CDR3 coding DNA: TGCGCCAGCAGCCAGGTACCTACAGGGGTCGAGCAGTACTTC. This encodes CASSQVPTGVEQYF.

The gene calls are TRBV11-3 and TRBJ1-1; D unclear. This CDR3 has 14 residues. Looked up from germline, CDR1 is SGHNT and CDR2 is YENEEA. V was trimmed by 5 bases and J by 1 base, leaving 11 bases between them. The CDR3 DNA reads as TGTGCCAGCAGCCTTACGGACGGGAACACTGAAGCTTTCTTT. Translated, it gives CASSLTDGNTEAFF.

The rearrangement joins TRBV13 to TRBJ2-3; D tentatively fits TRBD1 or TRBD2 (6 bases each). CDR1 PRHDT and CDR2 FYEKMQ come from the germline V gene (reference sequence). Between the trimmed V and J ends, which lost 4 bases and 7 bases, there was a span of 18 bases. There are 15 residues in the CDR3. CDR3 nucleotide sequence: TGTGCCAGCAGCTCGAATGAGGGGGGTTTCAATACGCAGTATTTT. This translates into CASSSNEGGFNTQYF.

This sequence joins TRBV15 and TRBJ2-5; tentative D call: TRBD1 (6 bases). The CDR3 totals 16 residues. Germline CDR1 LNHNV, CDR2 YYDKDF (reference sequence). V lost 1 base to trimming and J lost 3 bases, with 15 bases between them. The CDR3 DNA sequence: TGTGCCACCAGCAGAGCGGGCAGGGGAATTGAAGAGACCCAGTACTTC. Translation gives CATSRAGRGIEETQYF. Full variable domain (rest looked up from reference TRBV15 and TRBJ2-5): DAMVIQNPRYQVTQFGKPVTLSCSQTLNHNVMYWYQQKSSQAPKLLFHYYDKDFNNEADTPDNFQSRRPNTSFCFLDIRSPGLGDTAMYLCATSRAGRGIEETQYFGPGTRLLVL.